Presented here are 28 T cell receptor beta chains from one specimen sequenced in a study of blood T cell repertoires in COVID-19. Profiled with immunoSEQ multiplex PCR; TCRdb holds only in-frame clones, not every one. The top ten clones hold about 20% of a sample with a few hundred thousand clones, 80% to 90% of them seen once. The sample taken for sequencing was peripheral blood. Receptors were obtained from a man under 40 with active or convalescent COVID-19.

The rearrangement links TRBV18 to TRBJ1-2, with 7 bases matching TRBD1. The CDR3 extends over 16 amino acids. Unmatched junction bases numbered 10, after V lost 4 bases and J lost 2 bases. Germline CDR1 KGHSH, CDR2 LQKENI. The CDR3 DNA follows: TGTGCCAGCTCACACGCTCCCGGGACAGCGAACTATGGCTACACCTTC. Translated: CASSHAPGTANYGYTF.

The J gene is TRBJ1-1, the V gene TRBV30; D call uncertain. Per germline, CDR1 GTSNPN and CDR2 SVGIG (reference sequence). The V gene lost 3 bases and the J gene lost 3 bases, with 5 bases spanning the gap. The CDR3 has 11 amino acids. CDR3 DNA sequence: TGTGCCTGGAGGGGCTACACTGAAGCTTTCTTT. Protein sequence: CAWRGYTEAFF.

As DNA, the CDR3 is TGCGCCAGCAGCCAAGACCACGGACGGACTGGCGAGCAGTACTTC. Amino acid sequence: CASSQDHGRTGEQYF. This rearrangement joins TRBV4-3 to TRBJ2-7; perhaps TRBD2 as D (5 bases). The CDR3 covers 15 residues. Trimming removed 0 bases at V and 6 bases at J, with 15 bases between. CDR1 and CDR2 (germline): LGHNA, YSLEER.

The V and J genes are TRBV27 and TRBJ2-7, with 9 positions matching TRBD1. Germline assignment: CDR1 MNHEY and CDR2 SMNVEV (reference sequence). The CDR3 is made up of 15 amino acids. V lost 1 base and J lost 3; bases outside the gene matches: 4. In nucleotides, the CDR3 is TGTGCCAGCAGTTTATTAACAGGGGGCGTCTACGAGCAGTACTTC. As protein: CASSLLTGGVYEQYF.

This chain joins TRBV19 and TRBJ2-7; the D gene is possibly TRBD1 (6 bases). Germline V lookup: CDR1 LNHDA, CDR2 SQIVND (reference sequence). There are 14 residues in the CDR3. With 5 bases removed from V and 0 bases from J, the gap between germline ends came to 11 bases. This CDR3 reads CASSLYRASYEQYF. The CDR3 region has the DNA TGTGCCAGTAGTCTCTACAGGGCCTCCTACGAGCAGTACTTC.

This chain links TRBV7-2 with TRBJ2-5; 10 bases line up with TRBD1. Unmatched junction bases numbered 5, after V lost 2 bases and J lost 2 bases. Germline values: CDR1 SGHTA, CDR2 FQGNSA. The CDR3 contains 16 residues. In DNA, the CDR3 is TGTGCCAGCAGCTTAACGGACAGGGGGAGGCAAGAGACCCAGTACTTC. Its translation: CASSLTDRGRQETQYF.

J is TRBJ1-5 and V is TRBV6-5; D not resolved. The CDR3 has 14 amino acids. The germline V gene encodes CDR1 MNHEY and CDR2 SVGAGI. Trimming took 7 bases from V and 7 from J, leaving 17 bases between them. CDR3 bases: TGTGCCAGCAACTATGGTAGTGCGGGCCAGCCCCAGCATTTT. Amino acid sequence: CASNYGSAGQPQHF.

The rearrangement joins TRBV11-2 to TRBJ1-4, with TRBD1 identical over 7 bases. Germline V gene data show CDR1 as SGHAT and CDR2 as FQNNGV. The junction had 6 bases not matched to a gene; V was cut back by 5 bases and J by 3 bases. The CDR3 runs 15 residues. The CDR3 sequence is CASSNGQAPNEKLFF. The CDR3 region has the DNA TGTGCCAGCAGCAATGGACAGGCCCCTAATGAAAAACTGTTTTTT.

V is TRBV7-2 and J is TRBJ1-5; a weak D match, TRBD1 (6 bases). The CDR3 has 16 residues. The ends were cut back, 0 bases at V and 1 base at J, with 10 bases in the middle. Germline loops: CDR1 SGHTA, CDR2 FQGNSA. The CDR3: CASSLAQGRSNQPQHF. CDR3 in DNA: TGTGCCAGCAGCTTAGCACAGGGCAGGAGCAATCAGCCCCAGCATTTT.

The J gene is TRBJ2-7, the V gene TRBV28; the D gene is possibly TRBD2 (6 bases). This CDR3 is built from 14 residues. CDR1 is MDHEN, CDR2 SYDVKM, per germline. With 2 bases removed from V and 2 bases from J, the gap between germline ends came to 10 bases. Written as DNA, the CDR3 is TGTGCCAGCAGTTTAGGGCTAGCGACCTACGAGCAGTACTTC. Its protein is CASSLGLATYEQYF.

V usage is TRBV29-1 and J usage is TRBJ2-1; D perhaps matches TRBD2 (6 bases). Trimming left V 4 bases short and J 3 bases short, with 13 bases between. The CDR3 spans 14 residues. Germline CDR1 SQVTM, CDR2 ANQGSEA. The CDR3 region is CSVVGSGSYNEQFF. CDR3 in DNA: TGCAGCGTTGTCGGTAGCGGCAGCTACAATGAGCAGTTCTTC.

There are a few counts of this clone. This rearrangement joins TRBV30 to TRBJ1-1; 12 positions match TRBD1. CDR1 is GTSNPN, CDR2 SVGIG, per germline (reference sequence). The CDR3 loop spans 14 amino acids. The ends lost 8 bases at V and 0 bases at J; junction bases unmatched: 4. This chain's CDR3 is CARDRGRVNTEAFF. The CDR3 DNA reads TGTGCCCGGGACAGGGGGCGAGTGAACACTGAAGCTTTCTTT.

This rearrangement joins TRBV18 to TRBJ1-1, with TRBD1 matching 7 bases. Germline loops: CDR1 KGHSH, CDR2 LQKENI. J lost 3 bases, V lost 3 bases, and 10 bases had no gene match. The CDR3 covers 16 residues. CDR3: CASSPNSGGGYTEAFF. CDR3 coding DNA: TGTGCCAGCTCACCGAATTCAGGGGGTGGGTACACTGAAGCTTTCTTT. The variable domain in full, completed from reference TRBV18 and TRBJ1-1, reads NAGVMQNPRHLVRRRGQEARLRCSPMKGHSHVYWYRQLPEEGLKFMVYLQKENIIDESGMPKERFSAEFPKEGPSILRIQQVVRGDSAAYFCASSPNSGGGYTEAFFGQGTRLTVV.

The J gene is TRBJ1-3, the V gene TRBV7-9, with D unclear. Per germline, CDR1 SEHNR and CDR2 FQNEAQ (reference sequence). The V end lost 5 bases, the J end lost 7 bases, and 9 bases lay between the germline ends. This CDR3 has 12 residues. CDR3 protein: CASSQESNTIYF. The CDR3 DNA is TGTGCCAGCAGCCAAGAGTCCAACACCATATATTTT.

CDR3 loop: CASTALNSGANVLTF. Written as DNA, the CDR3 is TGCGCCAGTACAGCATTAAACTCTGGGGCCAACGTCCTGACTTTC. The J gene is TRBJ2-6, the V gene TRBV5-1; D is unclear. This CDR3 contains 15 residues. The V end lost 8 bases, the J end lost 0 bases, and 12 bases lay between the germline ends. From germline, CDR1 is SGHRS and CDR2 YFSETQ.

The V call is TRBV4-2, the J call TRBJ2-2, with 9 bases identical to TRBD2. Germline V gene lookup returns CDR1 LGHNA and CDR2 YNFKEQ. This CDR3 contains 18 residues. Germline trimming cut 0 bases from V and 6 bases from J; bases unmatched to any gene: 11. The DNA of the CDR3 is TGTGCCAGCAGCCAAGAATTTCGGGGTAGCGGGAGACCCGGGGAGCTGTTTTTT. Protein product: CASSQEFRGSGRPGELFF.

The V call is TRBV7-6, the J call TRBJ1-1; TRBD1 matches 7 bases. V lost 1 base to trimming and J lost 2 bases; unmatched junction nucleotides: 4. The CDR3 extends over 15 amino acids. CDR1 is SGHVS and CDR2 is FNYEAQ in the germline V gene. The CDR3 nucleotides are TGTGCCAGCAGCTTAGAAGGGGACAGCAACACTGAAGCTTTCTTT. This translates into CASSLEGDSNTEAFF.

The chain has TRBV27 and TRBJ2-1; D possibly corresponds to TRBD2 (7 bases). Germline CDR1 and CDR2: MNHEY and SMNVEV (reference sequence). The CDR3 is 16 amino acids. V was pared by 1 base and J by 6 bases, with 16 bases between. In DNA, the CDR3 is TGTGCCAGCAGTTTATTTTCGGGGGGCGCGTCCAATGAGCAGTTCTTC. This gives the protein CASSLFSGGASNEQFF.

This chain joins TRBV3-1 (or the pseudogene TRBV3-2) and TRBJ1-3; 8 positions agree with TRBD1. CDR1 is LGHDT and CDR2 is YNNKEL in the germline V gene (reference sequence). Trimming removed 1 base from V and 0 bases from J; junction bases left unmatched: 8. This CDR3 is 18 amino acids long. CDR3 nucleotides: TGTGCCAGCAGCCAAGTTTTTGGACAGGGTTCCTCTGGAAACACCATATATTTT. Translated, it gives CASSQVFGQGSSGNTIYF.

V gene TRBV28 combines with J gene TRBJ1-2; D might be TRBD1 (6 bases). In germline, CDR1 is MDHEN, CDR2 SYDVKM. This CDR3 is 13 amino acids long. V was shortened by 6 bases and J by 4 bases, with 12 bases between the two germline ends. The CDR3 bases are TGTGCCAGCAGCTCGGACAGAGTCTATGGCTACACCTTC. As protein: CASSSDRVYGYTF.

This chain uses TRBV7-9 with TRBJ2-3, with TRBD2 matching over 7 bases. The CDR3 is 15 amino acids. The germline V gene encodes CDR1 SEHNR and CDR2 FQNEAQ (reference sequence). The V and J ends lost 5 bases and 0 bases, in that order; junction bases with no gene match: 5. The CDR3 region is CASSPGTTSTDTQYF. The DNA of the CDR3 is TGTGCCAGCAGCCCCGGGACTACTAGCACAGATACGCAGTATTTT. Together with reference TRBV7-9 and TRBJ2-3, the CDR3 gives the full variable domain: DTGVSQNPRHKITKRGQNVTFRCDPISEHNRLYWYRQTLGQGPEFLTYFQNEAQLEKSRLLSDRFSAERPKGSFSTLEIQRTEQGDSAMYLCASSPGTTSTDTQYFGPGTRLTVL.

V gene TRBV5-8 combines with J gene TRBJ2-5; 11 positions match TRBD1. This CDR3 has 16 residues. Trimming cost V 4 bases and J 5 bases; bases outside gene matches: 10. CDR1 and CDR2 (germline): SGHTS, YDEGEE. The DNA for the CDR3 is TGTGCCAGCAGCCTCGGACAGGGGGCGTTTCTGGAGACCCAGTACTTC. The encoded protein is CASSLGQGAFLETQYF.

This clone appeared a single time. The rearrangement links TRBV18 to TRBJ1-3; D possibly corresponds to TRBD1 (5 bases). With 7 bases removed from V and 0 bases from J, the gap between germline ends came to 10 bases. Germline V gene data show CDR1 as KGHSH and CDR2 as LQKENI. CDR3 size: 14 residues. CDR3 amino acids: CASYPGFSGNTIYF. The CDR3 DNA reads TGTGCCAGCTACCCAGGGTTCTCTGGAAACACCATATATTTT.

The gene calls are TRBV7-8 and TRBJ2-2, with TRBD2 matching over 8 bases. Germline CDR1 and CDR2: SGHVS and FQNEAQ. The CDR3 sequence is 16 residues long. With V trimmed by 1 base and J by 4 bases, 5 bases remained unmatched. The CDR3 reads CASSLVFLAGTGELFF. The CDR3 nucleotides are TGTGCCAGCAGCTTAGTGTTCCTAGCGGGCACCGGGGAGCTGTTTTTT.

The chain employs TRBV29-1 and TRBJ1-1, with D perhaps matching TRBD1 (5 bases). The CDR3 length is 15 residues. Germline V gene sequence: CDR1 SQVTM, CDR2 ANQGSEA. V gave up 3 bases and J gave up 2 bases, with 16 bases separating them. This CDR3 reads CSVDPSGAINTEAFF. CDR3 nucleotides: TGCAGCGTTGACCCTTCTGGGGCCATAAACACTGAAGCTTTCTTT. Based on the CDR3 plus reference TRBV29-1 and TRBJ1-1, the full variable domain is SAVISQKPSRDICQRGTSLTIQCQVDSQVTMMFWYRQQPGQSLTLIATANQGSEATYESGFVIDKFPISRPNLTFSTLTVSNMSPEDSSIYLCSVDPSGAINTEAFFGQGTRLTVV.

V and J are TRBV25-1 and TRBJ1-2; perhaps TRBD1 as D (5 bases). There are 14 residues in the CDR3. Germline V gene lookup returns CDR1 MGHDK and CDR2 SYGVNS. V lost 3 bases and J lost 5, with 13 bases in between. The CDR3 region is CASSDEAGGYGYTF. The DNA of the CDR3 is TGTGCCAGCAGTGACGAGGCGGGGGGGTATGGCTACACCTTC.

This chain joins TRBV4-1 and TRBJ2-7; tentatively, D is TRBD2 (5 bases). Trimming stripped 8 bases from V and 2 bases from J, with 19 bases between. There are 15 residues in the CDR3. In germline, CDR1 is MGHRA, CDR2 YSYEKL. The CDR3 DNA sequence: TGCGCCAGCGCCTCGGAGAGGGCCCATACCTACGAGCAGTACTTC. It yields the protein CASASERAHTYEQYF.

The chain couples TRBV7-9 to TRBJ1-1, with unresolved D. CDR1 is SEHNR and CDR2 is FQNEAQ in the germline V gene (reference sequence). V shed 6 bases and J shed 5 bases, with 13 bases lying between them. This CDR3 region has 13 residues. This CDR3 is CASSYGPWTEAFF. The CDR3 region has the DNA TGTGCCAGCAGTTATGGGCCTTGGACTGAAGCTTTCTTT.